This T cell receptor beta chain was obtained from a study of CD8 T cells in ankylosing spondylitis. TCRdb recomputed calls from the 5' RACE reads with MiXCR, one row per CDR3 protein. There are a few hundred thousand distinct CDR3 sequences in the sample; around 17% occur only once, and about 44% lies in the top ten. Of note for this clonotype: Antigen unknown.

Study results and caveats: In peripheral blood, disease-linked CD8+ clones occurred at relatively low frequencies. Significantly higher representation of disease-linked clones was reported for matched ankylosing spondylitis synovial fluid. One TCR beta motif, made up of 7 or 8 highly homologous variants, appeared characteristic of ankylosing spondylitis blood.

Germline loops: CDR1 SNHLY, CDR2 FYNNEI. V lost 6 bases and J lost 5, with 22 bases in between. CDR3 size: 16 residues. This chain uses TRBV2 with TRBJ2-5; D is perhaps TRBD1 (5 bases). This TCR was sampled from a male donor with ankylosing spondylitis. The sequenced sample was blood, either unsorted or a sorted T cell fraction (not recorded which). In DNA, the CDR3 is TGTGCCAGCAGAGACCTAACAGGCGGTTTGTGGGAGACCCAGTACTTC. Protein: CASRDLTGGLWETQYF.